This is a list of T cell receptor beta chains from one sample in a study of neoadjuvant anti-PD-1 for oral cavity cancer. TCRdb keeps only in-frame clones here, not all; method: immunoSEQ multiplex PCR. The table records approximately 42,000 clones, 65% to 85% of them present only once. This material consisted of PBMCs, taken after nivolumab (anti-PD-1) treatment. The origin of the receptors is a person aged 40-85 years with oral cavity squamous cell carcinoma. CDR3s leave out the opening cysteine and the closing phenylalanine or tryptophan. Each record gives: CDR3 protein, CDR3 length, V gene.

ASSPQAGTRRDQY | 13 | TRBV18
ASSQGGAGNNEQF | 13 | TRBV14
ASSIGTVSNQPQH | 13 | TRBV19
ASSYDSNNSPLH | 12 | TRBV7-3
AVGRTAEAF | 9 | TRBV6-5
ASSLGVGGGGYT | 12 | TRBV11-2
ASSDQGLAVDTQY | 13 | TRBV6-6
ASSPGTGHRETQY | 13 | TRBV7-2
ASSLTLYGYT | 10 | TRBV6-1
ASSPNWGGALREQF | 14 | TRBV14
ASSVQGGTHNEQF | 13 | TRBV6-4
ASSAVNTGELF | 11 | TRBV7-9
ASSTTSRRSDYGYT | 14 | TRBV19
AWKTGYYEQY | 10 | TRBV30
ASSPETGASPLH | 12 | TRBV18
ASSESPPKAGGHRTEAF | 17 | TRBV6-1
ASTTGSNTEAF | 11 | TRBV19
ASRSRSSYNSPLH | 13 | TRBV2
ASSEYLTVTDTQY | 13 | TRBV25-1
ATSSPDRAYGYT | 12 | TRBV15
ASSWGRTGGNEQY | 13 | TRBV11-1
ASSLGPVEVNEQF | 13 | TRBV5-4
ASSPIYNEQF | 10 | TRBV18
ASSFGTGRGTEAF | 13 | TRBV11-1
ASSPSPGRSGEQF | 13 | TRBV13
ASKRAGGRGETQY | 13 | TRBV6-1
ASSPSGAYGYT | 11 | TRBV10-2
ASRLRESYEQY | 11 | TRBV6-5
ASRTGSKSGANVLT | 14 | TRBV19
AWTDRGRGAEAF | 12 | TRBV30
ASSGAWDGSSYT | 12 | TRBV19
ASNQGLDGEKLF | 12 | TRBV5-1
ASKPTGGEAYEQY | 13 | TRBV19